This TCR beta chain was profiled in a study of post-analysis software for immune sequencing data. Turning to the study itself: Progressive-relapsing, secondary progressive and relapsing-remitting multiple sclerosis were among the disease courses included. Points from the study as a whole: F measure grouped same-batch samples tightly together. A significant reduction in normalized Chao1 diversity was observed in multiple sclerosis patients versus controls. Controls showed lower frequencies than patients for roughly five TRBV segments, and TRBV5-6, TRBV5-1 and TRBV20-1 were among these.

For this clonotype: The antigen is unknown.

Trimming stripped 6 bases from V and 7 bases from J, with 21 bases between. Germline CDR1 reads DFQATT; CDR2 reads SNEGSKA (reference sequence). This CDR3 is 14 amino acids long. Unique molecular identifiers tagged the TCR beta cDNA libraries. Input of roughly 1 to 11 million T cells yielded 500,000 to 550,000 cDNA molecules. TCRdb reprocessed the PCR reads via MiXCR and lists one record per CDR3 protein. The sample carries hundreds of thousands of distinct CDR3 sequences, approximately 30% recorded once. The chain combines TRBV20-1 with TRBJ1-2, with a tentative D call TRBD1 (6 bases). This receptor was taken from a girl aged 10 to 17 with multiple sclerosis. Sample: blood. CDR3 amino acids: CSAYIGGAVGGYTF. CDR3 in DNA: TGCAGTGCCTACATCGGGGGCGCGGTGGGTGGCTACACCTTC.